Following are 28 T cell receptor beta chains from one sample sequenced in a study of CD8 T cells in Susac syndrome. With random hexamers, 0.5 to 1 ug RNA was reverse transcribed. TCRdb re-called the immunoSEQ multiplex PCR reads through MiXCR, storing one row per CDR3 protein. This sample has 100,000 to 150,000 distinct CDR3 sequences; 94% occur once, and the top ten carry about 0.089%. The sample consisted of CD4+ T cells from PBMCs. The receptors originated from a human donor in good health.

The chain combines TRBV30 with TRBJ1-1; D ambiguous. V gave up 2 bases and J gave up 1 base, with 20 bases separating them. The CDR3 covers 17 residues. Germline V gene sequence: CDR1 GTSNPN, CDR2 SVGIG (reference sequence). CDR3 DNA: TGTGCCTGGAGTATGTATGGGTTTAAGGTAGGGAACACTGAAGCTTTCTTT. Protein: CAWSMYGFKVGNTEAFF.

The genes are TRBV9 and TRBJ2-5, with 7 bases identical to TRBD2. This CDR3 has 14 residues. CDR1 is SGDLS, CDR2 YYNGEE, per germline. J gave up 1 base and V 2 bases, and 2 bases lay outside the gene matches. Written as DNA, the CDR3 is TGTGCCAGCAGCGTGGGGGGGGTCCAAGAGACCCAGTACTTC. It encodes CASSVGGVQETQYF.

The rearrangement joins TRBV7-9 to TRBJ2-7; D gene uncertain. Between the trimmed V and J ends, which lost 2 bases and 3 bases, there was a span of 11 bases. Germline CDR1 is SEHNR and CDR2 is FQNEAQ (reference sequence). CDR3 length: 14 residues. This chain's CDR3 is CASSLYPGYYEQYF. In DNA form, the CDR3 reads TGTGCCAGCAGCTTATATCCCGGATACTACGAGCAGTACTTC.

The V and J genes are TRBV6-5 and TRBJ2-3; TRBD2 aligns across 8 bases. The V and J ends lost 8 bases and 6 bases, in that order; junction bases with no gene match: 7. Germline CDR1 and CDR2: MNHEY and SVGAGI. The CDR3 consists of 13 residues. CDR3 sequence: CASGPAGVDTQYF. CDR3 DNA: TGTGCCAGCGGGCCAGCGGGAGTTGATACGCAGTATTTT.

The rearrangement uses TRBV29-1 and TRBJ2-3; D perhaps matches TRBD2 (5 bases). This CDR3 region has 14 residues. The germline gives CDR1 SQVTM, CDR2 ANQGSEA. V was shortened by 2 bases and J by 1 base, with 10 bases between the two germline ends. The CDR3 reads CSVELMRGTDTQYF. In DNA form, the CDR3 reads TGCAGCGTTGAATTGATGCGGGGCACAGATACGCAGTATTTT.

The rearrangement joins TRBV6-2 or TRBV6-3 to TRBJ2-1, with a weak D call TRBD1 (6 bases). Per germline, CDR1 MNHEY and CDR2 SVGEGT. The V end lost 4 bases, the J end lost 5 bases, and 24 bases lay between the germline ends. This CDR3 contains 18 residues. The CDR3, as DNA: TGTGCCAGCAGTTTTCCTACACAGGGTACATTACCAGACAATGAGCAGTTCTTC. Residues: CASSFPTQGTLPDNEQFF.

The V call is TRBV20-1, the J call TRBJ1-1; 7 nucleotides align to TRBD1. The trim removed 3 bases at V and 5 bases at J, leaving 9 bases unmatched. Germline CDR1 DFQATT, CDR2 SNEGSKA (reference sequence). The CDR3 has 14 residues. For the CDR3, the DNA is TGCAGTGCTAGTAACAGGGGCCAGGGGACTGAAGCTTTCTTT. Its protein product is CSASNRGQGTEAFF.

The V call is TRBV7-2, the J call TRBJ2-2; tentatively, D is TRBD1 (6 bases). V was shortened by 5 bases and J by 5 bases, with 21 bases between the two germline ends. Germline CDR1 reads SGHTA; CDR2 reads FQGNSA. The CDR3 length is 17 residues. The CDR3 region has the DNA TGTGCCAGCAGCCCCCTGTACAGGGTATCAGCGACCGGGGAGCTGTTTTTT. Protein: CASSPLYRVSATGELFF.

This clonotype occurred once. The rearrangement links TRBV3-1 to TRBJ2-1; 8 positions match TRBD2. CDR1 and CDR2 from the germline V gene are LGHDT and YNNKEL (reference sequence). This CDR3 region has 15 residues. V lost 0 bases, J lost 3 bases, and 1 base stayed unmatched. The CDR3 DNA reads TGTGCCAGCAGCCAAGAGGCGGGAGGCTACAATGAGCAGTTCTTC. It yields the protein CASSQEAGGYNEQFF.

The chain combines TRBV5-1 with TRBJ2-5, with 7 bases lining up with TRBD2. CDR3 length: 15 amino acids. J was trimmed by 0 bases and V by 3 bases; bases with no gene match: 5. Germline V gene lookup returns CDR1 SGHRS and CDR2 YFSETQ. This CDR3 is CASSSGTTDQETQYF. The DNA of the CDR3 is TGCGCCAGCAGCTCCGGGACTACCGACCAAGAGACCCAGTACTTC.

The V and J genes are TRBV6-5 and TRBJ2-2, with unresolved D. This CDR3 comprises 12 residues. Germline-derived CDR1 and CDR2 are MNHEY and SVGAGI. Trimming took off 5 bases at V and 3 bases at J, with 4 bases between the two ends. The CDR3 DNA reads TGTGCCAGCAGTACTTACACCGGGGAGCTGTTTTTT. Amino acid sequence: CASSTYTGELFF.

This clonotype was counted once. The rearrangement links TRBV20-1 to TRBJ2-5; 7 bases agree with TRBD2. J gave up 5 bases and V 1 base, and 7 bases lay outside the gene matches. CDR1 DFQATT and CDR2 SNEGSKA come from the germline V gene (reference sequence). This CDR3 is built from 14 residues. CDR3 amino acids: CSARGLAVDETQYF. The CDR3 nucleotides are TGCAGTGCTAGAGGACTAGCAGTGGATGAGACCCAGTACTTC.

The rearrangement joins TRBV12-3 or TRBV12-4 to TRBJ2-7; possible D gene TRBD2, 5 bases. Trimming removed 5 bases at V and 7 bases at J, with 21 bases between. The CDR3 is 15 residues long. CDR3 coding DNA: TGTGCCAGCAGTCCACCGGTTGGACTGAGAGGAGAGCAGTACTTC. The encoded protein is CASSPPVGLRGEQYF.

The J gene is TRBJ2-1, the V gene TRBV30, with 13 bases identical to TRBD2. The CDR3 has 20 amino acids. In germline, CDR1 is GTSNPN, CDR2 SVGIG (reference sequence). Unmatched junction bases numbered 16, after V lost 2 bases and J lost 3 bases. In DNA form, the CDR3 reads TGTGCCTGGAGTATCGCCCGAACTAGCGGGAGGGCCAGTTACTACAATGAGCAGTTCTTC. It is translated as CAWSIARTSGRASYYNEQFF.

The chain combines TRBV29-1 with TRBJ2-2; D possibly uses TRBD1 or TRBD2 (6 bases each). This CDR3 has 16 amino acids. Trimming took 7 bases from V and 2 from J, leaving 20 bases between them. The V gene's germline CDR1 is SQVTM and CDR2 ANQGSEA. CDR3 loop: CSAQTVGGENTGELFF. CDR3 DNA: TGCAGCGCCCAAACGGTGGGGGGCGAAAACACCGGGGAGCTGTTTTTT.

This rearrangement joins TRBV29-1 to TRBJ2-1; weak D call: TRBD1 (6 bases). CDR3 length: 13 amino acids. CDR1 and CDR2 from the germline V gene are SQVTM and ANQGSEA. The V end lost 1 base, the J end lost 5 bases, and 9 bases lay between the germline ends. Written as DNA, the CDR3 is TGCAGCGTTGAAGGGACAGCCAACAATGAGCAGTTCTTC. Residues: CSVEGTANNEQFF.

The chain combines TRBV6-2 or TRBV6-3 with TRBJ1-2; D not certain. The V gene's germline CDR1 is MNHEY and CDR2 SVGEGT. The CDR3 consists of 13 residues. V dropped 5 bases and J dropped 2 bases, with 9 bases sitting between them. The CDR3 here is CASSRAGNYGYTF. CDR3 sequence (DNA): TGTGCCAGCAGTAGGGCAGGCAACTATGGCTACACCTTC.

The chain combines TRBV5-4 with TRBJ2-7, with D perhaps TRBD1 (6 bases). The germline V and J ends were trimmed by 1 base and 5 bases, with 10 bases remaining between them. CDR1 and CDR2 (germline): SGHNT, YYREEE (reference sequence). The CDR3 is made up of 13 amino acids. CDR3 sequence: CASSLQGMHEQYF. DNA of the CDR3: TGTGCCAGCAGCTTGCAGGGGATGCACGAGCAGTACTTC.

The V call is TRBV28, the J call TRBJ1-4, with 8 positions matching TRBD1. Trimming at V came to 3 bases and at J to 5 bases, leaving 2 bases not matched to a gene. This CDR3 is 14 amino acids long. CDR1 is MDHEN, CDR2 SYDVKM, per germline. CDR3 in amino acids: CASSLGDRNEKLFF. The DNA of the CDR3 is TGTGCCAGCAGTTTGGGGGACAGGAATGAAAAACTGTTTTTT. The variable domain in full, completed from reference TRBV28 and TRBJ1-4, reads DVKVTQSSRYLVKRTGEKVFLECVQDMDHENMFWYRQDPGLGLRLIYFSYDVKMKEKGDIPEGYSVSREKKERFSLILESASTNQTSMYLCASSLGDRNEKLFFGSGTQLSVL.

The V call is TRBV12-3 or TRBV12-4, the J call TRBJ2-7, with D perhaps given as TRBD1 or TRBD2 (5 bases each). The germline V and J ends were trimmed by 7 bases and 2 bases, with 12 bases remaining between them. This CDR3 has 13 amino acids. CDR3 in DNA: TGTGCCAGCATTGGGACCGCCGCCTACGAGCAGTACTTC. It is translated as CASIGTAAYEQYF.

This clonotype appeared a single time. This chain joins TRBV20-1 and TRBJ2-3; 12 nucleotides line up with TRBD2. The germline CDR1 and CDR2 sequences are DFQATT and SNEGSKA (reference sequence). The CDR3 contains 14 residues. J gave up 2 bases and V 6 bases, and 3 bases lay outside the gene matches. The CDR3 DNA reads as TGCAGTGCAGGACTAGCGGGGATCACAGATACGCAGTATTTT. Amino acids: CSAGLAGITDTQYF.

The chain uses TRBV24-1 and TRBJ2-1; D is unclear. Trimming pared 4 bases from V and 7 bases from J, leaving 13 bases between. The CDR3 spans 14 residues. Germline-derived CDR1 and CDR2 are KGHDR and SFDVKD. CDR3 sequence (DNA): TGTGCCACCAGTGACCCCCTATCAGGAAATGAGCAGTTCTTC. This sequence encodes CATSDPLSGNEQFF.

V and J are TRBV18 and TRBJ2-1, with D possibly TRBD2 on 5 matching bases. V lost 6 bases and J 2 bases, leaving 17 bases between the germline ends. Germline V gene data show CDR1 as KGHSH and CDR2 as LQKENI. The CDR3 contains 16 residues. CDR3 DNA: TGTGCCAGCTCGCCATCTTCGGGAATCACCTACAATGAGCAGTTCTTC. This translates into CASSPSSGITYNEQFF.

CDR3 nucleotide sequence: TGTGCCAGCAGTGCGGGACCCCACTATGGCTACACCTTC. Encoded protein: CASSAGPHYGYTF. The V call is TRBV6-2 or TRBV6-3, the J call TRBJ1-2, with D possibly TRBD1 on 5 matching bases. The V end was cut by 5 bases, the J end by 3 bases, with 10 bases between. In germline, CDR1 is MNHEY, CDR2 SVGEGT. This CDR3 spans 13 amino acids.

This chain uses TRBV20-1 with TRBJ1-3; a weak D match, TRBD1 (6 bases). With 4 bases removed from V and 0 bases from J, the gap between germline ends came to 13 bases. This CDR3 has 15 residues. From germline, CDR1 is DFQATT and CDR2 SNEGSKA (reference sequence). The CDR3 DNA follows: TGCAGTGCTATAGATGTACAGGGCTCTGGAAACACCATATATTTT. Its protein product is CSAIDVQGSGNTIYF.

The rearrangement uses TRBV6-5 and TRBJ2-2; 12 bases fit TRBD2. The CDR3 runs to 15 residues. The ends lost 6 bases at V and 4 bases at J; junction bases unmatched: 3. The germline gives CDR1 MNHEY, CDR2 SVGAGI. As DNA, the CDR3 is TGTGCCAGCAGAAGACTAGCGGGAGCCACCGGGGAGCTGTTTTTT. Residues: CASRRLAGATGELFF.

This clonotype was detected only a few times. The CDR3 DNA is TGTGCCAGCAGTTTTCACGAGGAGGCTGGCTACACCTTC. It codes for CASSFHEEAGYTF. This sequence joins TRBV7-9 and TRBJ1-2; D unresolved. CDR1 SEHNR and CDR2 FQNEAQ come from the germline V gene (reference sequence). V lost 6 bases and J 7 bases, leaving 15 bases between the germline ends. CDR3 length equals 13 residues.

This clonotype was picked up a small number of times. The chain joins TRBV12-3 or TRBV12-4 to TRBJ2-3, with 7 bases that match TRBD2. The CDR3 covers 17 residues. The J segment lost 0 bases and the V segment lost 4 bases, leaving 10 bases of the junction unmatched. The CDR3 coding sequence is TGTGCCAGCAGTTCCCAGTGGACTAGACTCAGCACAGATACGCAGTATTTT. This gives the protein CASSSQWTRLSTDTQYF.